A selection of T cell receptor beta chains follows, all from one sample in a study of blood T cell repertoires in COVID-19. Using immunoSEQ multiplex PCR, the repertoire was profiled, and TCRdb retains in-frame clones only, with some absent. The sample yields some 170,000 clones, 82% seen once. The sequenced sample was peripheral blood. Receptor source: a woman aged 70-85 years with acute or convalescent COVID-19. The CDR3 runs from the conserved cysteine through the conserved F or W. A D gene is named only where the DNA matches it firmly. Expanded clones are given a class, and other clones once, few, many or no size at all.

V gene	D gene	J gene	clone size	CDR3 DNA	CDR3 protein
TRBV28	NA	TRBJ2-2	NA	TGTGCCAGCAGTCCCTTGGGAGGCCCACGCGCCGGGGAGCTGTTTTTT	CASSPLGGPRAGELFF
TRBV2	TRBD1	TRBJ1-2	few	TGTGCCAGCAGTGTCTCGACAGGGCTTTATGGCTACACCTTC	CASSVSTGLYGYTF
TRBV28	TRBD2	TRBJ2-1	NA	TGTGCCAGCAGTCTCCGGGGACTAGCGGGAGTCGATGAGCAGTTCTTC	CASSLRGLAGVDEQFF
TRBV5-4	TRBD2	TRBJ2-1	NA	TGTGCCAGCAGCTTGAGACTAGCGGTCTACAATGAGCAGTTCTTC	CASSLRLAVYNEQFF
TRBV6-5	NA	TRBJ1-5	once	TGTGCCAGCAGGCGGCAGGGTTGGAGCAATCAGCCCCAGCATTTT	CASRRQGWSNQPQHF
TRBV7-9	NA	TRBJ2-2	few	TGTGCCAGCAGCCCCCAGGGCTTGGGCGGGGAGCTGTTTTTT	CASSPQGLGGELFF
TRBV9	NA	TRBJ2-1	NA	TGTGCCAGCAGCGTAGTTGACAGGGCGAACGGAGGGGGCAATGAGCAGTTCTTC	CASSVVDRANGGGNEQFF
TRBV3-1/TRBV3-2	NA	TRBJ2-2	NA	TGTGCCAGCAGCCAAGAGGGTCGACAGGCCCAAGGCACCGGGGAGCTGTTTTTT	CASSQEGRQAQGTGELFF
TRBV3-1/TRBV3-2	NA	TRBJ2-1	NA	TGTGCCAGCAGCCAAGATAAGTCCCGGTACAATGAGCAGTTCTTC	CASSQDKSRYNEQFF
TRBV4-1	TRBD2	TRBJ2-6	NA	TGCGCCAGCAGTAACCGCGGGGGGTGGGGTTTTGGGGCCAACGTCCTGACTTTC	CASSNRGGWGFGANVLTF
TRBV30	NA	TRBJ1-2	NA	TGTGCCTGGAAGAACTCTAACTATGGCTACACCTTC	CAWKNSNYGYTF
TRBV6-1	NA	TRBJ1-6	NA	TGTGCCAGCAGTAAAGACCGGCCAGCGAGCTCCTATAATTCACCCCTCCACTTT	CASSKDRPASSYNSPLHF